This T cell receptor beta chain was retrieved from a study of blood T cell repertoires in COVID-19 (dated by TCRdb to 2018 to 2021). Looking at the study overall: The collaborator samples originated in the United States, Italy and Spain and spanned the acute and convalescent phases of COVID-19. A de-identified subject ID, COVID-19 status, age in years and sex were almost always included in the sample metadata. The prospective study material was composed of cDNA or gDNA derived from T cells, B-cell-depleted T cells, or PBMCs. A freely available public database, intended as a resource for researchers studying the immune response to SARS-CoV-2, is where the repertoires were released. The samples were drawn from two sources: the first 160 participants of the ongoing ImmuneRACE study, and over 1,000 subjects contributed by 6 global collaborators. The dataset comprised deeply sampled blood TCRbeta repertoires from subjects exposed to, actively infected with, or recovered from COVID-19. Where available, HLA class I and class II types were obtained from metadata supplied by the sample provider rather than from assay-based typing. What the study reported, not specific to this receptor: How much clinical and demographic metadata was included differed by source and by participant, and the metadata was provided uncurated.

The collaborating institutions used their own protocols to collect whole blood in K2EDTA tubes. For TCRbeta analysis, collaborators shipped samples as frozen whole blood, isolated PBMCs, or DNA extracted from either of those sample types. From its cysteine to its phenylalanine, the CDR3 spans 11 amino acids. The DNA shown is the 33-base CDR3, in frame from base 1. CDR1 and CDR2 (MNHEY, SVGAGI) derive from the germline V gene. A distance of 9 bases separates the germline ends of V and J, which lose 9 bases and 6 bases respectively. TCRbeta CDR3 regions were amplified from genomic DNA using the immunoSEQ Assay, a bias-controlled multiplex PCR. In the authors' own workflow: The number of nucleated cells in each sample was estimated by amplification of reference gene primers within the assay. To quantify the absolute abundance of each unique TCRbeta CDR3 rearrangement, sequence reads were collapsed and filtered. Productive Simpson clonality was computed per sample as the square root of Simpson's diversity index over productive rearrangements. The immuneACCESS repertoire file appears here via TCRdb, limited to in-frame rearrangements. These files lack a portion of the clones; in checked studies, under half of the deficit traces to unresolved V genes, and the cause of the others is not known. D and trimming were read from the DNA, whereas the V and J calls and clone size are those reported in that table. The sample data list 45,000 to 65,000 clones, and 70% to 85% of these were observed just once. The ten biggest clones cover roughly 3.2% of the sample.

Notes on this clone: Its antigen remains unidentified. Base qualities are not at hand, and no much larger clone is one base apart.

The sequence links TRBV6-5 to TRBJ1-3, with a tentative D gene TRBD1 over 6 matching bases. The sample taken for sequencing was peripheral blood. This clonotype was obtained from a man aged 60 to 69 with acute or convalescent COVID-19. The DNA sequence reads TGTGCCAGTTCAGGGGTAAACACCATATATTTT. Protein translation: CASSGVNTIYF.